What follows are 10 T cell receptor beta chains derived from one specimen sequenced in a study of T cells in women clearing cervical HPV infection. Libraries were prepared by immunoSEQ multiplex PCR; TCRdb keeps only in-frame clonotypes and omits some of them. Its table records some 20,000 clones. Sequenced sample: blood buffy coat. The receptors here all came from a woman aged 18 to 75 with a cervical HPV16 infection that either progressed to CIN3+ or cleared (not recorded which).

About this clone itself: The read finishes 3 residues shy of the CDR3 end, and the germline J gene is used to complete it. This sequence joins TRBV12-3 or TRBV12-4 and TRBJ2-1; D is perhaps TRBD1 (5 bases). V shed 2 bases and J shed 7 bases, with 15 bases lying between them. The CDR3 covers 15 residues. The CDR3 sequence: CASSLHVPTENEQFF. CDR3 DNA, as far as it was read: TGTGCCAGCAGTTTACACGTACCGACAGAGAATGAG.

Points on this clone: The read halts 3 residues ahead of the CDR3 end, with the missing end drawn from the germline J gene. The chain recombines TRBV7-9 with TRBJ1-2, with D uncertain. CDR3 length equals 13 residues. Germline V CDR1 and CDR2: SEHNR, FQNEAQ (reference sequence). Partial CDR3 DNA: TGTGCCAGCAGTCGAGGACTAGAGGGCGAA. It codes for CASSRGLEGE. The complete CDR3 protein is CASSRGLEGEYTF.

The CDR3 bases that were read are TGTGCCAGTAGTACGGGACAGAATCCGTACGAG. Translated: CASSTGQNPYE. The full CDR3 is CASSTGQNPYEQYF. The gene calls are TRBV19 and TRBJ2-7; TRBD1 matches 7 bases. The sequenced fragment ends 3 residues before the CDR3 boundary, so the rest is inferred from the germline J gene. The CDR3 runs to 14 residues. The trim removed 4 bases at V and 4 bases at J, leaving 7 bases unmatched. The germline V gene encodes CDR1 LNHDA and CDR2 SQIVND (reference sequence).

About this clone itself: The CDR3 end lies 3 residues beyond the end of the read and is filled in from the germline J gene. The rearrangement uses TRBV4-1 and TRBJ1-4, with a tentative D call TRBD1 (5 bases). Trimming stripped 0 bases from V and 5 bases from J, with 10 bases between. The germline gives CDR1 MGHRA, CDR2 YSYEKL. The CDR3 extends over 15 amino acids. CDR3 sequence reads: CASSQDRAPNEKLFF. CDR3 DNA (partial): TGCGCCAGCAGCCAAGACAGGGCACCCAATGAAAAA.

In the case of this clone: The read finishes 3 residues shy of the CDR3 end, and the germline J gene is used to complete it. The V and J genes are TRBV4-1 and TRBJ2-2; 7 bases are shared with TRBD1. The CDR3 spans 16 residues. In germline, CDR1 is MGHRA, CDR2 YSYEKL. The sequenced CDR3 bases are TGCGCCAGCAGCCGACTAAGGGGACAGTTTAATGAAAAG. It specifies CASSRLRGQFNEK. The entire CDR3 is CASSRLRGQFNEKLFF.

On this clone itself: The DNA ends 3 residues before the CDR3 does, and the rest of the CDR3 is filled in from the germline J gene. The rearrangement links TRBV2 to TRBJ1-1, with TRBD1 identical over 8 bases. V shed 11 bases and J 4 bases; nucleotides not matched to a gene: 6. CDR3 length equals 12 residues. Germline V CDR1 and CDR2: SNHLY, FYNNEI. The CDR3 sequence: CASDREGTEAFF. The part of the CDR3 DNA that was read is TGTGCCTCGGACAGGGAAGGCACTGAA.

About this clone: The sequenced fragment ends 3 residues before the CDR3 boundary, so the rest is inferred from the germline J gene. This sequence joins TRBV29-1 and TRBJ1-2; TRBD1 agrees at 7 bases. The CDR3 runs to 14 residues. The germline V gene has CDR1 SQVTM and CDR2 ANQGSEA. J lost 4 bases, V lost 4 bases, and 9 bases had no gene match. CDR3 DNA, as far as it was read: TGCAGCGTTGTTGACAGGGAGGGGGTCTATGGC. Protein product: CSVVDREGVYG. The entire CDR3 protein reads CSVVDREGVYGYTF.

About this clone itself: The read is 3 residues too short to cover the CDR3 end, so that end is filled in from the germline J gene. The chain links TRBV7-8 to TRBJ2-2, with D possibly being TRBD2 (5 bases). The CDR3 contains 16 residues. Trimming cost V 5 bases and J 1 base, with 14 bases left between them. Germline CDR1 reads SGHVS; CDR2 reads FQNEAQ. The sequenced part of the CDR3 DNA is TGTGCCAGCAGCCTTGAAAGTCGGGGGAACACCGGGGAG. This gives the protein CASSLESRGNTGE. The entire CDR3 protein is CASSLESRGNTGELFF.

About this clone itself: The CDR3 end lies 3 residues beyond the end of the read and is filled in from the germline J gene. The chain uses TRBV5-1 and TRBJ2-5; 7 bases map to TRBD1. The germline CDR1 and CDR2 sequences are SGHRS and YFSETQ. This CDR3 has 16 residues. The V gene end was trimmed by 4 bases and the J gene end by 2 bases; junction bases not matched to a gene: 11. The sequenced part of the CDR3 DNA is TGCGCCAGCAGCCCGGGACAGAGGAGCTCTCAAGAGACC. Translation gives CASSPGQRSSQET. The CDR3 in full is CASSPGQRSSQETQYF.

As concerns this clone: From the germline J gene comes the end of the CDR3, since the read stops 3 residues before it. The genes are TRBV2 and TRBJ2-7; 7 bases are a match to TRBD1. Germline V gene data show CDR1 as SNHLY and CDR2 as FYNNEI. Trimming cost V 6 bases and J 0 bases; bases outside gene matches: 8. This CDR3 region has 15 residues. CDR3 DNA (partial): TGTGCCAGCAGAGTCCCACCAGGGGGCTCCTACGAG. It specifies CASRVPPGGSYE. The full CDR3 protein reads CASRVPPGGSYEQYF.